The 7 T cell receptor beta chains below come from one sample, sequenced in a study of regulatory T cells in long-lasting Graves disease. As for time point: newly diagnosed GD, antithyroid drugs for less than 3 months. The TCR library was prepared using RNA isolated from PBMCs. TCR beta libraries were built with iRepertoire HTBI primers and Arm-PCR of CDR3 regions. Each CDR3 protein gets one entry after TCRdb re-called the multiplex PCR reads with MiXCR. The table shows hundreds of thousands of distinct CDR3 sequences, with approximately 15% occurring only once. In addition, the sample was reused for a study of T cells in Graves' hyperthyroidism and ophthalmopathy.

The specimen was peripheral blood mononuclear cells (PBMCs), collected at new diagnosis, from a patient treated with antithyroid drugs. These receptors all stem from a man aged 25-40 years with Graves disease.

The chain joins TRBV18 to TRBJ1-1, with no clear D. The CDR3 is 15 residues long. CDR1 is KGHSH and CDR2 is LQKENI in the germline V gene. V was cut by 2 bases and J by 0 bases, with 10 bases left in between. The CDR3 sequence is CASSPRETMNTEAFF. The CDR3 coding sequence is TGTGCCAGCTCACCAAGGGAGACCATGAACACTGAAGCTTTCTTT.

This clonotype has a count of ten or more. The V call is TRBV29-1, the J call TRBJ1-2; no definite D call. The CDR3 is made up of 14 amino acids. Trimming stripped 7 bases from V and 3 bases from J, with 18 bases between. Germline-derived CDR1 and CDR2 are SQVTM and ANQGSEA. CDR3 in DNA: TGCAGCGCCGGGCCCGGTGAGGGTGACTATGGCTACACCTTC. Translated, it gives CSAGPGEGDYGYTF.

Many counts were recorded for this clonotype. The chain uses TRBV20-1 and TRBJ2-7; 7 nucleotides match TRBD2. The V gene's germline CDR1 is DFQATT and CDR2 SNEGSKA (reference sequence). V dropped 6 bases and J dropped 6; count of bases not matched to a gene: 8. This CDR3 spans 12 amino acids. The CDR3 reads CSAVGGRAEQYF. The CDR3 nucleotides read TGCAGTGCCGTCGGGGGGAGGGCCGAGCAGTACTTC.

This clonotype came up many times. V and J are TRBV19 and TRBJ2-1; TRBD1 agrees at 8 bases. J lost 4 bases, V lost 5 bases, and 4 bases had no gene match. Per the germline V gene, CDR1 is LNHDA and CDR2 is SQIVND (reference sequence). The length of the CDR3 is 14 residues. CDR3 in DNA: TGTGCCAGTAGTGTCGGACAGGGATACAATGAGCAGTTCTTC. Encoded protein: CASSVGQGYNEQFF.

This clonotype came up many times. The V gene is TRBV3-1, the J gene TRBJ2-1; 11 positions agree with TRBD2. Looked up from germline, CDR1 is LGHDT and CDR2 is YNNKEL (reference sequence). V lost 3 bases, J lost 6 bases, and 4 bases stayed unmatched. The CDR3 sequence is 15 residues long. The CDR3 spells CASSHQLAGVNEQFF. The CDR3 DNA follows: TGTGCCAGCAGCCATCAACTAGCGGGAGTCAATGAGCAGTTCTTC.

This clonotype was observed many times. V is TRBV30 and J is TRBJ2-7; D not certain. Trimming removed 3 bases from V and 2 bases from J, with 11 bases in between. Germline V gene lookup returns CDR1 GTSNPN and CDR2 SVGIG (reference sequence). The CDR3 loop spans 13 amino acids. CDR3 sequence reads: CAWRPSATYEQYF. The CDR3 coding sequence is TGTGCCTGGAGACCAAGCGCTACCTACGAGCAGTACTTC.

This clonotype was observed at least ten times. The chain carries TRBV18 and TRBJ1-5; 9 bases align to TRBD1. V was pared by 6 bases and J by 5 bases, with 5 bases of the junction left unmatched. This CDR3 has 14 amino acids. Looked up from germline, CDR1 is KGHSH and CDR2 is LQKENI. The chain's CDR3 is CASSPGQGYQPQHF. The CDR3 region has the DNA TGTGCCAGCTCTCCCGGACAGGGGTATCAGCCCCAGCATTTT. Full variable domain (remainder filled in from reference TRBV18 and TRBJ1-5): NAGVMQNPRHLVRRRGQEARLRCSPMKGHSHVYWYRQLPEEGLKFMVYLQKENIIDESGMPKERFSAEFPKEGPSILRIQQVVRGDSAAYFCASSPGQGYQPQHFGDGTRLSIL.